The T cell receptor (beta chain) under discussion was sequenced for a study of T cell changes during pregnancy in multiple sclerosis. Trimming took 5 bases from V and 6 from J; bases not matched to a gene: 12. There are 17 residues in the CDR3. Germline loops: CDR1 MNHEY, CDR2 SMNVEV (reference sequence). The table lists this clone with a count of one. Profiling relied on immunoSEQ multiplex PCR, and the TCRdb table lists in-frame clones only, not all of them. The data show approximately 20,000 clones, 89% seen once. The TCR sequence derives from a female donor in good health, enrolled as a control in a pregnancy study. Sequencing used CD8+ T cells from peripheral blood mononuclear cells, obtained in the second trimester of pregnancy. V gene TRBV27 combines with J gene TRBJ2-2; the match to TRBD1 covers 10 bases. The CDR3 sequence is CASSTIRDRGIAGELFF. The CDR3 DNA is TGTGCCAGCAGTACAATACGGGACAGGGGTATCGCCGGGGAGCTGTTTTTT.